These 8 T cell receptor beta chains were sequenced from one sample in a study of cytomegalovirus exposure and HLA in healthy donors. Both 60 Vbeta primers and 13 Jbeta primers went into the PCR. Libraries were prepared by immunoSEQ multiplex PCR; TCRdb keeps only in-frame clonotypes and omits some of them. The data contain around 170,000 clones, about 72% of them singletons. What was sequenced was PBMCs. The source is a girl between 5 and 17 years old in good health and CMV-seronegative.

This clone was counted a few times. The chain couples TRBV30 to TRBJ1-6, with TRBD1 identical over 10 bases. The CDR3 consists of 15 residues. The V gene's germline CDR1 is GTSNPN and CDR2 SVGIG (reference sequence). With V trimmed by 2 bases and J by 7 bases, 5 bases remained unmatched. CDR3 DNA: TGTGCCTGGAGTCCAGGACAGGGGGAGAATTCACCCCTCCACTTT. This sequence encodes CAWSPGQGENSPLHF. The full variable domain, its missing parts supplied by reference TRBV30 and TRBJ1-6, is SQTIHQWPATLVQPVGSPLSLECTVEGTSNPNLYWYRQAAGRGLQLLFYSVGIGQISSEVPQNLSASRPQDRQFILSSKKLLLSDSGFYLCAWSPGQGENSPLHFGNGTRLTVT.

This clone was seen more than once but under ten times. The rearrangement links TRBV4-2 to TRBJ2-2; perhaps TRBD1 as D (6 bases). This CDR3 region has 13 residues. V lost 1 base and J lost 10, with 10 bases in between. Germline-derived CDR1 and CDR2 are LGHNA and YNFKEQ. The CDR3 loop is CASSQVQGTELFF. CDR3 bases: TGTGCCAGCAGCCAAGTCCAGGGGACGGAGCTGTTTTTT.

Written as DNA, the CDR3 is TGTGCCAGCACTGACAGGGAAGAGACCCAGTACTTC. Translating gives CASTDREETQYF. This chain connects TRBV2 to TRBJ2-5, with 7 bases lining up with TRBD1. From germline, CDR1 is SNHLY and CDR2 FYNNEI. After removal of 7 bases from V and 3 bases from J, the junction contained 2 bases not matched to a gene. There are 12 residues in the CDR3.

The CDR3 sequence: CSVYTGNDEQYF. The CDR3 bases are TGCAGCGTGTATACAGGGAACGACGAGCAGTACTTC. The V call is TRBV29-1, the J call TRBJ2-7, with D tentatively TRBD1 (6 bases). The germline CDR1 and CDR2 sequences are SQVTM and ANQGSEA. Trimming left V 6 bases short and J 5 bases short, with 14 bases between. This CDR3 is built from 12 residues.

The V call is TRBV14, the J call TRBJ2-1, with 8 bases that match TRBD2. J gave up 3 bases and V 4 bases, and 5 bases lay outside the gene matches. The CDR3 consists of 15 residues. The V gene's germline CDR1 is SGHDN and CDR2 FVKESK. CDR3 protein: CASSLLAGLYNEQFF. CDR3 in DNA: TGTGCCAGCAGCCTCCTAGCGGGTCTCTACAATGAGCAGTTCTTC. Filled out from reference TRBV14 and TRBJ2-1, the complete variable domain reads EAGVTQFPSHSVIEKGQTVTLRCDPISGHDNLYWYRRVMGKEIKFLLHFVKESKQDESGMPNNRFLAERTGGTYSTLKVQPAELEDSGVYFCASSLLAGLYNEQFFGPGTRLTVL.

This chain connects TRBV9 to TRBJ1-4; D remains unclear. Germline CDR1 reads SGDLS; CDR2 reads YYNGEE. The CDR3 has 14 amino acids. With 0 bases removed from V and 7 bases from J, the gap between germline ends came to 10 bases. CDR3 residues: CASSVGLSPEKLFF. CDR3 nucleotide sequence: TGTGCCAGCAGCGTAGGACTATCCCCTGAAAAACTGTTTTTT.

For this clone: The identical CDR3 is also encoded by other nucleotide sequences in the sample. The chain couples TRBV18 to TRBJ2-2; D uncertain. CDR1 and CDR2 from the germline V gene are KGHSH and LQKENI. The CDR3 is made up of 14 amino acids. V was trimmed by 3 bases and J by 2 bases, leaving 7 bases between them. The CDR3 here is CASSPPGNTGELFF. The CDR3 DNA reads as TGTGCCAGCTCACCCCCAGGAAACACCGGGGAGCTGTTTTTT.

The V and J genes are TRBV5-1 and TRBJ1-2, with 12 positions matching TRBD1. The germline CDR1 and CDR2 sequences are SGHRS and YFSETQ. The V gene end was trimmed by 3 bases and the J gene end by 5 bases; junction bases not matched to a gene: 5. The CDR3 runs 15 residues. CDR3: CASSSGTGGAYGYTF. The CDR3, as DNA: TGCGCCAGCAGCTCCGGGACAGGGGGCGCGTATGGCTACACCTTC.